The clone carrying this T cell receptor (beta chain) appeared a few times. Its antigen remains unidentified. The sample is drawn from a study of molecular identifiers for immune sequencing clone quantification. Study as a whole: In replicates, RNA from about 20,000 or 100,000 naive CD8 cells was split five ways, four sequenced.

TCRdb reanalysed the PCR reads using MiXCR and keeps one entry per CDR3 protein. The sample yields 300,000 to 400,000 distinct CDR3 sequences, 24% seen once. Trimming pared 4 bases from V and 1 base from J, leaving 24 bases between. The CDR3 totals 19 residues. In germline, CDR1 is KGHSH, CDR2 LQKENI. Using 10%, 30% or 50% RNA, naive CD8 libraries were derived from around 20,000 to 1,000,000 sorted cells. Naive CD8 T cells, phenotype CD8+CD4-CCR7+CD45RA+, were sorted. Study-wide findings and caveats: Spike-in Jurkat TCR RNA from a single cell reportedly registered among approximately 1.1 million naive cells.

The rearrangement links TRBV18 to TRBJ2-3, with a possible D match to TRBD2 (5 bases). The receptor comes from a human donor in good health. Some libraries in this study had Jurkat cell RNA spiked in. The sample consisted of naive CD8+ T cells from blood, with Jurkat cell RNA spiked in. The sample's subset: FACS-sorted CD8+CD4-CCR7+CD45RA+ naive T cells. CDR3 DNA sequence: TGTGCCAGCTCACTCACCGCGTTCTTTCCGGGGATGGGCACAGATACGCAGTATTTT. Its protein product is CASSLTAFFPGMGTDTQYF. The full variable domain, rest sourced from reference TRBV18 and TRBJ2-3, is NAGVMQNPRHLVRRRGQEARLRCSPMKGHSHVYWYRQLPEEGLKFMVYLQKENIIDESGMPKERFSAEFPKEGPSILRIQQVVRGDSAAYFCASSLTAFFPGMGTDTQYFGPGTRLTVL.